This T cell receptor beta chain was found in a study of Ad26.COV2.S vaccination and SARS-CoV-2 variants. Study results and limitations: Substantial breadth was reportedly displayed by spike-specific CD8+ and CD4+ T cell responses after vaccination.

On this clone: Its specificity is not known.

V gave up 4 bases and J gave up 1 base; unmatched junction bases: 9. CDR3 length equals 17 residues. The V gene's germline CDR1 is SEHNR and CDR2 FQNEAQ (reference sequence). Treatment specified: roughly 20 received Ad26.COV2.S at low or high dose, single or two shots; a few received placebo; per-sample allocation not given. Sampling was performed 63 days after the first vaccine or placebo injection. Wuhan-strain spike was delivered by a replication-incompetent Ad26 vector. Sequencing was performed with immunoSEQ multiplex PCR; in TCRdb, only in-frame clones are kept and a portion is missing. This table has about 370,000 clones, approximately 86% appearing once.

Sequencing used peripheral blood, obtained in a trial of Ad26.COV2.S vaccine versus placebo. This sequence originates from a person between 18 and 60 years old who received the Ad26.COV2.S COVID-19 vaccine or a placebo. The chain links TRBV7-9 to TRBJ1-1; TRBD1 matches 10 bases. CDR3 nucleotide sequence: TGTGCCAGCAGCTCTCCGGGGACAGGGGCGCGGAACACTGAAGCTTTCTTT. Protein sequence: CASSSPGTGARNTEAFF. Full variable domain (missing parts from reference TRBV7-9 and TRBJ1-1): DTGVSQNPRHKITKRGQNVTFRCDPISEHNRLYWYRQTLGQGPEFLTYFQNEAQLEKSRLLSDRFSAERPKGSFSTLEIQRTEQGDSAMYLCASSSPGTGARNTEAFFGQGTRLTVV.